Listed below are T cell receptor beta chains from one sample, sequenced in a study of T cells after posttransplantation cyclophosphamide. The data were produced by immunoSEQ multiplex PCR, yet TCRdb's version contains in-frame clones alone and is incomplete. The sample shows under 50,000 clones, 90% of them seen only once. This specimen consisted of PBMCs, obtained around 58 days after allogeneic stem cell transplant with posttransplant cyclophosphamide. These receptors came from a male patient aged 60 to 75 who received an allogeneic stem cell transplant from a related donor and was CMV-positive. The T cells may partly be graft donor cells. Both conserved end residues are part of each CDR3. D genes are given only for firm matches. Clone sizes are given selectively: once, few, many, or a class where the clone is expanded.

>NA|TRBV2|TRBJ1-1|NA
TGTGCCAGCAGAATGGAGACAGTGAACACTGAAGCTTTCTTT
CASRMETVNTEAFF
>NA|TRBV7-8|TRBJ1-1|NA
TGTGCCAGCAGCTTATCCCGGGAAGCTTTCTTT
CASSLSREAFF
>NA|TRBV9|TRBJ2-3|NA
TGTGCCAGCAGCGTAGGAGGTGGAGATACGCAGTATTTT
CASSVGGGDTQYF
>TRBD1|TRBV5-4|TRBJ1-3|NA
TGTGCCAGCAGCTCGGGGGGGACAGGGGGGACTGGAAACACCATATATTTT
CASSSGGTGGTGNTIYF
>NA|TRBV5-1|TRBJ1-5|NA
TGCGCCAGCAGCTTGGCCGGGGGGAGTCAGCCCCAGCATTTT
CASSLAGGSQPQHF
>TRBD1|TRBV29-1|TRBJ2-5|NA
TGCAGCACAGGGGGCCGCGAAGAGACCCAGTACTTC
CSTGGREETQYF
>NA|TRBV30|TRBJ1-6|NA
TGTGCCTGGAGTCGCACTAATAATTCACCCCTCCACTTT
CAWSRTNNSPLHF
>NA|TRBV11-2|TRBJ1-3|NA
TGTGCCAGCAGCTTGGGACATTCCTCTGGAAACACCATATATTTT
CASSLGHSSGNTIYF
>NA|TRBV4-1|TRBJ2-1|NA
TGCGCCAGCAGCCAAGGGGGCGCCTACAATGAGCAGTTCTTC
CASSQGGAYNEQFF
>TRBD1|TRBV6-6|TRBJ1-2|NA
TGTGCCAGCAGTCGGGACAGAGCTAACTATGGCTACACCTTC
CASSRDRANYGYTF
>NA|TRBV15|TRBJ1-1|NA
TGTGCCACCAGTGAACAGCCACCTGAAGCTTTCTTT
CATSEQPPEAFF
>TRBD2|TRBV2|TRBJ2-1|NA
TGTGCCAGCAGGGTCGTAGCGGGGGCCGGCAATGAGCAGTTCTTC
CASRVVAGAGNEQFF
>TRBD1|TRBV6-5|TRBJ2-1|NA
TGTGCCAGCAGGCGACAGGGGAATGAGCAGTTCTTC
CASRRQGNEQFF
>TRBD1|TRBV5-6|TRBJ1-1|NA
TGTGCCAGCAGCTACAGGGGGCGTAGGGCTGAAGCTTTCTTT
CASSYRGRRAEAFF
>NA|TRBV2|TRBJ1-2|NA
TGTGCCAGCAGTGAGGGCCTACGGGGCTACACCTTC
CASSEGLRGYTF
>NA|TRBV19|TRBJ2-3|once
TGTGCCAGTAGTGCCACCACAGGGGATACGCAGTATTTT
CASSATTGDTQYF
>TRBD1|TRBV7-9|TRBJ1-4|NA
TGTGCCAGCAGCTTAATGGGGACAGGGGATGAAAAACTGTTTTTT
CASSLMGTGDEKLFF
>NA|TRBV2|TRBJ2-7|once
TGTGCCAGCAGTGAACGGTATTTACTTTACTTC
CASSERYLLYF
>NA|TRBV5-4|TRBJ1-2|NA
TGTGCCAGCGGAGACCCGGGACAACACCTTTATGGCTACACCTTC
CASGDPGQHLYGYTF
>TRBD1|TRBV7-8|TRBJ2-5|NA
TGTGCCAGCAGCTCCCCACCGGGACAGGACTACTTC
CASSSPPGQDYF
>NA|TRBV6-1|TRBJ2-6|NA
TGTGCCAGCAGAAGGAGCTCTGGGGCCAACGTCCTGACTTTC
CASRRSSGANVLTF
>TRBD1|TRBV2|TRBJ2-1|NA
TGTGCCAGCAGCCGGGACAGGGGAGACTACAATGAGCAGTTCTTC
CASSRDRGDYNEQFF
>NA|TRBV5-1|TRBJ1-1|NA
TGCGCCAGCAGCATATCCGGGTCTAACACTGAAGCTTTCTTT
CASSISGSNTEAFF
>NA|TRBV7-9|TRBJ1-1|NA
TGTGCCAGCAGCTTCAAGGGACGGGGGACTGAAGCTTTCTTT
CASSFKGRGTEAFF
>NA|TRBV28|TRBJ1-1|NA
TGTGCCAGCAGTCCAGACGGGACCTTAAGGGGGACTGAAGCTTTCTTT
CASSPDGTLRGTEAFF
>NA|TRBV27|TRBJ1-5|NA
TGTGCCAGCAGTTTATCGCAGGGCGGCAATCAGCCCCAGCATTTT
CASSLSQGGNQPQHF
>NA|TRBV30|TRBJ1-4|NA
TGTGCCTGGGCAAACCGGGGGGGGGTAATTTCTGAAAAACTGTTTTTT
CAWANRGGVISEKLFF
>TRBD2|TRBV7-2|TRBJ2-1|NA
TGTGCCAGCAGCTTATCCCCACTAGCGGGGGCCCGCAATGAGCAGTTCTTC
CASSLSPLAGARNEQFF
>NA|TRBV29-1|TRBJ1-2|NA
TGCAGCGTTGTCAGACAATCCTATGGCTACACCTTC
CSVVRQSYGYTF
>TRBD1|TRBV6-1|TRBJ1-2|NA
TGTGCCAGCAGTGACCCGGACAGGGTTGGTGGCTACACCTTC
CASSDPDRVGGYTF
>NA|TRBV27|TRBJ1-5|NA
TGTGCCAGCAGCATTCAGGGGCAGCATCAGCCCCAGCATTTT
CASSIQGQHQPQHF
>TRBD2|TRBV2|TRBJ2-1|NA
TGTGCCAGCAGTGCGGGACTAAACAATGAGCAGTTCTTC
CASSAGLNNEQFF
>NA|TRBV19|TRBJ2-5|NA
TGTGCCAGTAGTAACCCCCGGGGGGCCTCCAGAGAGACCCAGTACTTC
CASSNPRGASRETQYF
>NA|TRBV5-1|TRBJ1-1|NA
TGCGCCAGCAGCTTGGGGACAGTGAACACTGAAGCTTTCTTT
CASSLGTVNTEAFF
>NA|TRBV11-3|TRBJ2-1|once
TGTGCCAGCAGCATACAGGGTAGGGATGAGCAGTTCTTC
CASSIQGRDEQFF
>NA|TRBV30|TRBJ2-7|NA
TGTGCCTGGACCGGCGCAGGGTCCGCCTACGAGCAGTACTTC
CAWTGAGSAYEQYF
>NA|TRBV4-1|TRBJ1-3|NA
TGCGCCAGCAGCCAAGATTATGGGGGGATCTCAGGAAACACCATATATTTT
CASSQDYGGISGNTIYF
>NA|TRBV6-1|TRBJ1-1|NA
TGTGCCAGCACCTTGAACACTGAAGCTTTCTTT
CASTLNTEAFF
>NA|TRBV10-2|TRBJ1-5|once
TGCGCCAGCAGTTTAACAGGCGGCCAGCCCCAGCATTTT
CASSLTGGQPQHF
>NA|TRBV9|TRBJ1-3|NA
TGTGCCAGCAGGATCGACAGCCCTCACCACTCTGGAAACACCATATATTTT
CASRIDSPHHSGNTIYF
>TRBD1|TRBV27|TRBJ1-4|NA
TGTGCCAGCAGTAGATCCGGGACAGGAGGCGAAAAACTGTTTTTT
CASSRSGTGGEKLFF
>TRBD2|TRBV6-1|TRBJ2-3|NA
TGTGCCAGCAGTGAACTACTAGCGGGGTACTTAGGTACGCAGTATTTT
CASSELLAGYLGTQYF
>NA|TRBV5-1|TRBJ2-3|NA
TGCGCCAGCAGCCCGGAGGGGGGGGAAGGGAGGACGCAGTATTTT
CASSPEGGEGRTQYF
>TRBD1|TRBV18|TRBJ1-4|NA
TGTGCCAGCTCACCACCGAGAGGGACAGATGAAAAACTGTTTTTT
CASSPPRGTDEKLFF
>NA|TRBV2|TRBJ2-5|NA
TGTGCCAGCTCGCGGGGCGTTCGACAAGAGACCCAGTACTTC
CASSRGVRQETQYF
>NA|TRBV30|TRBJ2-2|NA
TGTGCCTGTACGACAGTTAACACCGGGGAGCTGTTTTTT
CACTTVNTGELFF
>NA|TRBV6-5|TRBJ1-3|NA
TGTGCCAGCAGAGGGGTAGCTGGAAACACCATATATTTT
CASRGVAGNTIYF
>TRBD1|TRBV5-1|TRBJ1-2|NA
TGCGCCAGCAGCTTGAGGACAGGGGGCTTAGATGGCTACACCTTC
CASSLRTGGLDGYTF
>NA|TRBV28|TRBJ2-7|NA
TGTGCCAGCAGTTTCAGGGCTTACGAGCAGTACTTC
CASSFRAYEQYF
>NA|TRBV2|TRBJ2-5|NA
TGTGCCAGCAGTCCGAGGGGGATAGCCCGCCGGGAAGAGACCCAGTACTTC
CASSPRGIARREETQYF
>NA|TRBV9|TRBJ1-2|NA
TGTGCCAGCAGCGTAGACGGGAATACCTATGGCTACACCTTC
CASSVDGNTYGYTF
>NA|TRBV10-2|TRBJ2-2|NA
TGCGCCAGCAGTGATCGAGGGGGTCCCGGGGAGCTGTTTTTT
CASSDRGGPGELFF
>NA|TRBV25-1|TRBJ1-6|NA
TGTGCCAGCTCCCCAGGCTCCGGGACGGGGAGCGGGCCCCTCCACTTT
CASSPGSGTGSGPLHF
>NA|TRBV27|TRBJ1-6|NA
TGTGCCAGCAGTCCCTTAACCGGGGCACCCCTCCACTTT
CASSPLTGAPLHF
>NA|TRBV5-6|TRBJ1-1|NA
TGTGCCAGCAGCCTACTAAACCAGGGGTACACTGAAGCTTTCTTT
CASSLLNQGYTEAFF
>TRBD1|TRBV5-1|TRBJ1-4|NA
TGCGCCAGCAGCCGCTCCGGGACAGGGGATGAAAAACTGTTTTTT
CASSRSGTGDEKLFF
>NA|TRBV15|TRBJ1-5|NA
TGTGCCACCAGCAGAGACACAGGTAGCAATCAGCCCCAGCATTTT
CATSRDTGSNQPQHF
>TRBD1|TRBV29-1|TRBJ1-2|once
TGCAGCGTGGACAGGGTCGACTACACCTTC
CSVDRVDYTF
>TRBD1|TRBV5-8|TRBJ2-5|NA
TGTGCCAGCAGCTTGGTCAGACAGGGTGAGGAGACCCAGTACTTC
CASSLVRQGEETQYF